The entry below describes one TCR beta chain. Its antigen is currently not known. Base quality data are lacking; no much larger clone is found one base away. The entry originates in a study of cytomegalovirus exposure and HLA in healthy donors (dated by TCRdb to 2016 to 2017). Notes on the research overall: In an earlier analysis of 450 to 750 of the donors, less than 350 Gb of sequence data and 90 million to 120 million unique TCR beta sequences from 150 million to 200 million T cells were reported. An earlier analysis of 587 of the donors applied high-throughput TCR beta sequencing to assess whether each TCR beta V gene segment acted as functional or pseudogenic. Alongside the repertoire data, information on donor age, sex, ethnicity and CMV serostatus was compiled. Typing coverage varied by locus: roughly 620-640 donors for A, B, C, DRB1 and DQB1; under 550 for DQA1; 600 to 610 for DPA1; around 450 for DPB1. Using immunosequencing, the study profiled T cell repertoires from some 670 subjects and related those repertoires to cytomegalovirus serostatus. All discovery cohort repertoires had been generated on a single sequencing platform. Across some 400 genotyped donors of the cohort, an average of approximately 240,000 unique TCR beta nucleotide sequences per donor were sequenced, and approximately 17% of those sequences were non-productive. The genetic ancestry cluster associated with self-reported Caucasian donors included over 65% of the roughly 400 genotyped donors. The study aimed to test whether cataloging public T cell receptors could reveal signatures of past pathogen exposure. Class I and class II HLA loci were covered by the typing at four-digit resolution. High-throughput TCR immunosequencing, statistical association of individual TCRs with disease status, and machine learning were combined to predict cytomegalovirus infection status. Roughly 300 gigabases of sequencing data and 70 million to 85 million unique TCR sequences were included in an early release covering about 620 HLA-typed donors. A later genetic analysis took genome-wide SNP genotypes for 398 of the 666 donors and used that subset as a discovery cohort. About 5 DR-DQ haplotypes were handled as single units for association and clustering, since linkage in the cohort was strong. Along with the roughly 710-subject first cohort, a separate validation cohort of about 110 different subjects was used. A later analysis re-examined previously published TCR beta repertoires from more than 600 donors and added high-resolution HLA genotyping to investigate patterns of TCR occurrence. Rather than using new phenotypic data, the later analysis identified candidate immune exposures from TCR beta sequences and from how often those sequences occurred across donors.

Results the study describes overall, beyond this receptor: The classifier was reported to diagnose cytomegalovirus status with high specificity and sensitivity in both the original cohort and the validation cohort. In a later analysis, HLA-associated TCR beta chains were found to be more clonally expanded and to have lower generation probabilities than equally common non-associated chains. When HLA alleles, especially DR and DQ, strongly co-occurred, attributing TCR associations to individual alleles was difficult. In a later analysis, the rate of TCR association differed among HLA loci, with DRB1 alleles having the most associated TCRs and HLA-C alleles having the fewest. Because HLA typing was missing for some donors at each locus, association tests included only the typed subset. For the cohort, immune exposure information was limited to CMV serostatus. A total of 150 to 200 TCR beta chains were listed by the study as associated with cytomegalovirus. Several of the top co-occurrence clusters appeared to be linked to parvovirus B19, influenza, CMV and Epstein-Barr virus, according to a later analysis. Presence/absence analyses assumed roughly uniform sequencing depth across donors, an assumption that may not hold. Linkage disequilibrium might explain the correlated functional status among segregating V segments, but an unknown experimental factor could not be ruled out. A later genetic analysis associated a missense DCLRE1C variant with V-gene and J-gene trimming of TCR beta chains, and an independent cohort replicated the association. A later genetic analysis reported fewer N-insertions in productive TCRs among donors in an Asian-associated ancestry cluster than the approximately 670-donor mean. According to a later analysis, most CMV-associated TCR beta chains appeared to be HLA-restricted, and the HLA associations seemed to be driven largely by CMV exposure. The authors suggested that the approach could potentially be generalized to other disease states and immunological phenotypes. A few of the identified cytomegalovirus-associated TCR beta chains were confirmed in vitro to be specific for cytomegalovirus antigens. A group of highly shared sequence variants was considered likely to be a technical artifact of the sequencing pipeline. A further reported finding was that TCR beta sequences accurately predicted the HLA-A and HLA-B alleles for most subjects in the first cohort. In this cohort, only TCR beta chains were sequenced, and detectable features were limited by the absence of alpha or paired-chain data. Most TCR sequences were observed very rarely across donors, whereas some public TCRs were present in many individuals. A later analysis associated about 16,000 TCR beta sequences with specific HLA alleles at a false discovery rate of 0.05. Broadly in line with IMGT annotations, most TCR beta V segments showed up in productive rearrangements about 87% or about 30% of the time in an earlier analysis of under 700 of the donors. Approximately 16 rarely observed V segments, including chromosome 9 orphons, were excluded from the earlier analysis of about 600 of the donors because counts were too low.

The library was built by means of the immunoSEQ multiplex PCR assay. For the multiplex PCR, a mixture combining 60 forward primers for TCR Vbeta segments and 13 reverse primers for TCR Jbeta segments was used. The CDR3 region of rearranged TCR beta genes was amplified from genomic DNA by a multiplex PCR assay. The Illumina HiSeq System was used to sequence the amplified TCR beta libraries as 87-base-pair reads. In the authors' own workflow: In a later analysis, some 80 million unique TCR beta chains were counted across the roughly 610 repertoires, and roughly 11 million of these chains were shared by at least two donors. A nearest-neighbor algorithm error-corrected the raw reads and collapsed the reads into unique sequences, merging closely related sequences to remove PCR and sequencing errors. V, D and J gene segments were assigned by aligning CDR3 sequences to IMGT reference sequences. For a sequence to be retained, at least a six-nucleotide match to both a V gene segment and a J gene segment was required. A rearrangement was called productive if the CDR3 had no stop codons and remained in frame with V and J, and every other rearrangement was called non-productive. CDR3 was defined according to IMGT convention as the region running from the second conserved V-encoded cysteine to the conserved J-encoded phenylalanine. The earlier analysis of 500 to 600 of the donors excluded sequences that lacked an unambiguous match to a single V gene segment. In an earlier analysis of several hundred of the donors, V segments were called functional above 56.7% productive rearrangements and were called segregating when the between-donor standard deviation exceeded 5%. A statistical classification framework was built to diagnose cytomegalovirus status from the catalog of TCR beta chain sequences. In a later analysis, TCR nucleotide sequences were compared against IMGT/GENE-DB human TR gene sequences so that V and J genes could be assigned. Using the TCRdist pipeline, a later analysis assigned CDR3 sequences along with most-parsimonious VDJ recombination scenarios. In a later analysis, each TCR beta chain was defined by its CDR3 amino acid sequence together with its V-gene family, and reads lacking a unique V-gene family were excluded. To address suspected cross-contamination and a sequencing artifact, a later analysis removed 592 highly shared, low-generation-probability nucleotide sequences. In a later analysis, a clonal expansion index was calculated for each public chain from normalized within-repertoire ranks of inferred template counts. In a later analysis, generation probabilities were computed with a VDJ recombination model fitted to out-of-frame rearrangements, and the resulting probabilities were checked against IGoR. Hypergeometric tests were used in a later analysis to score TCR-TCR, TCR-HLA and TCR-CMV co-occurrence, with a repertoire-size bias correction applied to the TCR pairs. In a later analysis, false discovery rates were estimated by permuting HLA or CMV assignments 20 times. In a later analysis, co-occurring TCRs were grouped with DBSCAN, and TCRdist sequence similarity was added when clustering was performed within HLA-allele-positive subsets. Co-occurrence clustering excluded repertoires with fewer than 30,000 or more than 120,000 public chains, plus five with anomalous nucleotide sharing. TCRdb re-hosts the immuneACCESS table, in-frame sequences only. Its copies lack some clones; in the studies checked, an unresolved V gene accounts for under half of them, and the cause for the rest is not known. The DNA gave D and trimming, while V, J and clone size come from that table. The sample table records 180,000 or so clones; roughly 85% of these occur just once. About 14% of the sample belongs to the ten largest clones.

In total, 500 to 700 healthy bone marrow donors made up the cohort. Cohort members were all nominally healthy when sampled, although unrecorded immune exposures were likely present. The donor tested CMV seropositive and was one of the 289 seropositive cohort members. Every donor gave a peripheral blood sample, and the peripheral blood mononuclear cells from that sample were used for TCR beta sequencing. Genomic DNA was extracted from the blood cell samples with the Qiagen DNeasy Blood Extraction Kit. This TCR came from a man over 45 in good health and CMV-seropositive. The specimen was PBMCs.

Here the CDR3 is given as CASSLALDGGAEDTQYF. The DNA reads TGTGCCAGCAGCTTAGCGCTGGACGGGGGGGCAGAAGATACGCAGTATTTT. Recombination joined TRBV11-1 with TRBJ2-3; 8 bases in the middle match TRBD2. CDR3 length: 17 amino acids, cysteine to phenylalanine. Only the CDR3 DNA is retained, 51 bases long and in frame from the first base. CDR1 and CDR2, looked up from the germline V gene (reference sequence), are SGHAT and FQDESV. At the junction V is shortened by 0 bases and J by 5 bases; bases outside the gene matches: 10.